These 28 T cell receptor beta chains were sequenced from one sample in a study of T cells in Graves' hyperthyroidism and ophthalmopathy. TCR beta CDR3 sequences were amplified from RNA transcripts. The primer set for the first-round RT-PCR of the TCR CDR3 was HTBI. Via MiXCR, TCRdb re-called the multiplex PCR reads, giving one row per CDR3 protein. Here the sample spans 95,000 to 110,000 distinct CDR3 sequences, 15% to 20% being singletons. Input material: blood. The receptor set was obtained from a woman in her 50s with Graves' hyperthyroidism.

This clonotype was counted many times. CDR3 in DNA: TGTGCCAGCACTTCCGGGAATAGCGGGAGTCGAGATACGCAGTATTTT. Its translation is CASTSGNSGSRDTQYF. The chain is built from TRBV27 and TRBJ2-3; 9 bases align to TRBD2. Trimming at V came to 7 bases and at J to 5 bases, leaving 13 bases not matched to a gene. The length of the CDR3 is 16 residues. The germline V gene has CDR1 MNHEY and CDR2 SMNVEV (reference sequence).

The V call is TRBV7-2, the J call TRBJ1-5; perhaps TRBD1 as D (6 bases). Germline loops: CDR1 SGHTA, CDR2 FQGNSA. The CDR3 runs 15 residues. V was pared by 4 bases and J by 0 bases, with 10 bases between. CDR3 DNA: TGTGCCAGCAGCTCCTGGACAGATAGCAATCAGCCCCAGCATTTT. It specifies CASSSWTDSNQPQHF.

In its sample, this clonotype was seen many times. The gene calls are TRBV7-2 and TRBJ2-7, with TRBD2 as a possible D gene (6 bases). CDR3 length: 14 amino acids. V dropped 0 bases and J dropped 2 bases, with 8 bases sitting between them. Looked up from germline, CDR1 is SGHTA and CDR2 is FQGNSA. The CDR3 spells CASSLAPGAYEQYF. The CDR3, as DNA: TGTGCCAGCAGCTTAGCTCCGGGAGCCTACGAGCAGTACTTC.

This clonotype has a count of ten or more. The chain links TRBV19 to TRBJ2-1; D not resolved. The V end was cut by 5 bases, the J end by 5 bases, with 10 bases between. This CDR3 region has 13 residues. CDR1 is LNHDA and CDR2 is SQIVND in the germline V gene (reference sequence). CDR3 region: CASSSAWNNEQFF. CDR3 coding DNA: TGTGCCAGTAGTTCGGCTTGGAACAATGAGCAGTTCTTC.

This clonotype was picked up many times. This chain joins TRBV2 and TRBJ2-1; 9 bases agree with TRBD2. Losses at the gene ends were 6 bases for V and 4 bases for J; bases not matched to a gene: 7. CDR3 size: 15 residues. In germline, CDR1 is SNHLY, CDR2 FYNNEI. The CDR3 loop is CASRGGREGYNEQFF. The CDR3 DNA reads as TGTGCCAGCAGAGGAGGGCGGGAGGGTTACAATGAGCAGTTCTTC.

This clonotype was observed at least ten times. The chain links TRBV27 to TRBJ2-1; D possibly corresponds to TRBD2 (6 bases). The CDR3 is made up of 17 amino acids. Germline-derived CDR1 and CDR2 are MNHEY and SMNVEV (reference sequence). The V end was cut by 3 bases, the J end by 6 bases, with 21 bases between. CDR3 sequence (DNA): TGTGCCAGCAGTTTCACTATACTAGCTAGGACCGCCAATGAGCAGTTCTTC. Its protein product is CASSFTILARTANEQFF.

This sequence joins TRBV28 and TRBJ2-1; 14 nucleotides align to TRBD2. This CDR3 has 17 residues. The germline V gene encodes CDR1 MDHEN and CDR2 SYDVKM. J lost 7 bases, V lost 4 bases, and 9 bases had no gene match. The CDR3 DNA follows: TGTGCCAGCAGTTACCTTTCCGGGACTAGCGGGGGAAATGAGCAGTTCTTC. Amino acid sequence: CASSYLSGTSGGNEQFF.

This clonotype has at least ten counts. The V and J genes are TRBV9 and TRBJ2-1; TRBD2 agrees at 7 bases. The germline CDR1 and CDR2 sequences are SGDLS and YYNGEE. This CDR3 is built from 16 residues. Trimming took 2 bases from V and 5 from J; bases not matched to a gene: 10. CDR3 DNA: TGTGCCAGCAGCGTCGGGCTAGCGGCCCTCCACAATGAGCAGTTCTTC. Translated: CASSVGLAALHNEQFF.

V is TRBV7-9 and J is TRBJ2-1; D call uncertain. CDR1 and CDR2 (germline): SEHNR, FQNEAQ (reference sequence). The CDR3 sequence is 13 residues long. V was pared by 5 bases and J by 5 bases, with 10 bases between. CDR3 sequence reads: CASSHTRDNEQFF. For the CDR3, the DNA is TGTGCCAGCAGCCACACAAGGGACAATGAGCAGTTCTTC. Full variable domain (rest looked up from reference TRBV7-9 and TRBJ2-1): DTGVSQNPRHKITKRGQNVTFRCDPISEHNRLYWYRQTLGQGPEFLTYFQNEAQLEKSRLLSDRFSAERPKGSFSTLEIQRTEQGDSAMYLCASSHTRDNEQFFGPGTRLTVL.

This clonotype has ten or more counts. This rearrangement joins TRBV18 to TRBJ1-4; no reliable D call. Trimming removed 3 bases at V and 0 bases at J, with 8 bases between. This CDR3 has 15 residues. CDR1 is KGHSH and CDR2 is LQKENI in the germline V gene. The CDR3 coding sequence is TGTGCCAGCTCACCCCGCCAGACAACTAATGAAAAACTGTTTTTT. It yields the protein CASSPRQTTNEKLFF.

This clonotype was picked up many times. The V and J genes are TRBV10-3 and TRBJ2-1; D is perhaps TRBD1 or TRBD2 (5 bases each). Germline values: CDR1 ENHRY, CDR2 SYGVKD. The CDR3 contains 13 residues. V was shortened by 3 bases and J by 12 bases, with 15 bases between the two germline ends. The CDR3 is CAISDTGTQGQFF. CDR3 in DNA: TGTGCCATCAGTGACACCGGGACGCAGGGGCAGTTCTTC.

This clonotype was counted many times. This chain connects TRBV27 to TRBJ2-7; D is undetermined. The CDR3 has 11 residues. Trimming pared 9 bases from V and 1 base from J, leaving 7 bases between. Germline V gene sequence: CDR1 MNHEY, CDR2 SMNVEV (reference sequence). CDR3 residues: CARIPSYEQYV. DNA of the CDR3: TGTGCCAGGATCCCATCCTACGAGCAGTACGTC.

In this sample, this clonotype turned up many times. The chain is built from TRBV3-1 and TRBJ2-1; D not certain. The CDR3 covers 13 residues. In germline, CDR1 is LGHDT, CDR2 YNNKEL (reference sequence). The V end was cut by 4 bases, the J end by 8 bases, with 12 bases between. CDR3 nucleotides: TGTGCCAGCAGCCTCTCCCATGGGGATGAGCAGTTCTTC. Translating it yields CASSLSHGDEQFF.

A note on this clonotype: At one of its ends the junction is not consistent with the germline gene, which may arise from a read error. The V gene is TRBV29-1, the J gene TRBJ2-3; unclear D gene. CDR1 and CDR2 from the germline V gene are SQVTM and ANQGSEA. The CDR3 sequence is 11 residues long. This CDR3 is CSVVPVDTKYF. DNA of the CDR3: TGCAGCGTGGTGCCCGTTGATACGAAGTATTTT.

This clonotype was counted a single time. V and J are TRBV7-9 and TRBJ2-5, with 8 bases matching TRBD2. V lost 7 bases and J lost 4; bases outside the gene matches: 5. CDR3 length: 13 amino acids. Germline V gives CDR1 SEHNR, CDR2 FQNEAQ (reference sequence). Written as DNA, the CDR3 is TGTGCCAGCATGGGGCTAGCGGGAGAGACCCAGTACTTC. This translates into CASMGLAGETQYF. Full variable domain (remainder filled in from reference TRBV7-9 and TRBJ2-5): DTGVSQNPRHKITKRGQNVTFRCDPISEHNRLYWYRQTLGQGPEFLTYFQNEAQLEKSRLLSDRFSAERPKGSFSTLEIQRTEQGDSAMYLCASMGLAGETQYFGPGTRLLVL.

The sample holds many counts of this clonotype. The chain is built from TRBV4-1 and TRBJ1-4; no firm D call. With 0 bases removed from V and 3 bases from J, the gap between germline ends came to 11 bases. The CDR3 runs 16 residues. CDR1 MGHRA and CDR2 YSYEKL come from the germline V gene. The CDR3, as DNA: TGCGCCAGCAGCCAAGATTGGCCGGTGGCTAATGAAAAACTGTTTTTT. It encodes CASSQDWPVANEKLFF.

This clonotype was picked up many times. The chain links TRBV12-3 or TRBV12-4 to TRBJ1-1; weak D call: TRBD1 (6 bases). The CDR3 spans 13 residues. Between the trimmed V and J ends, which lost 3 bases and 10 bases, there was a span of 15 bases. CDR3 amino acids: CASSFSVKGGAFF. CDR3 coding DNA: TGTGCCAGCAGTTTTAGTGTCAAGGGGGGAGCTTTCTTT.

At least ten counts were recorded for this clonotype. The gene calls are TRBV27 and TRBJ2-1, with TRBD2 matching over 9 bases. With 3 bases clipped from V and 4 bases from J, the junction kept 4 bases outside the gene matches. Germline assignment: CDR1 MNHEY and CDR2 SMNVEV (reference sequence). The CDR3 is 15 amino acids. Here the CDR3 reads CASSFSGSSYNEQFF. CDR3 in DNA: TGTGCCAGCAGTTTTAGCGGGAGTTCGTACAATGAGCAGTTCTTC.

The rearrangement uses TRBV13 and TRBJ2-7; D uncertain. Germline CDR1 and CDR2: PRHDT and FYEKMQ (reference sequence). This CDR3 has 13 residues. V lost 5 bases and J 3 bases, leaving 11 bases between the germline ends. The chain's CDR3 is CASSIHTNYEQYF. The DNA of the CDR3 is TGTGCCAGCAGCATCCATACCAACTACGAGCAGTACTTC.

This clonotype was seen many times. The chain employs TRBV2 and TRBJ1-3; D is uncertain. Germline lookup yields CDR1 SNHLY and CDR2 FYNNEI. Trimming left V 1 base short and J 4 bases short, with 5 bases between. The CDR3 runs to 13 residues. CDR3 in amino acids: CASSEDLGNTIYF. DNA of the CDR3: TGTGCCAGCAGTGAAGACCTGGGAAACACCATATATTTT.

This clonotype was counted many times. This chain links TRBV11-2 with TRBJ2-1; possible D gene TRBD1, 6 bases. The CDR3 totals 16 residues. Germline loops: CDR1 SGHAT, CDR2 FQNNGV. V lost 3 bases and J lost 0, with 12 bases in between. This CDR3 reads CASSFRTDRSYNEQFF. The CDR3 bases are TGTGCCAGCAGCTTTCGGACAGACCGCTCCTACAATGAGCAGTTCTTC.

This clonotype was seen ten or more times. V and J are TRBV29-1 and TRBJ2-2; D is perhaps TRBD1 (7 bases). CDR3 length: 12 amino acids. Germline CDR1 SQVTM, CDR2 ANQGSEA. V was trimmed by 4 bases and J by 8 bases, leaving 11 bases between them. Here the CDR3 DNA reads TGCAGCGTTGCGGAGGGGGCGGGGGAGCTGTTTTTT. Its translation is CSVAEGAGELFF.

The chain uses TRBV4-1 and TRBJ1-1; possible D gene TRBD1, 5 bases. In germline, CDR1 is MGHRA, CDR2 YSYEKL. Trimming stripped 1 base from V and 0 bases from J, with 12 bases between. This CDR3 has 16 residues. The CDR3 bases are TGCGCCAGCAGCCAAGGACCGGGACGATTGAACACTGAAGCTTTCTTT. This sequence encodes CASSQGPGRLNTEAFF.

There are many counts of this clonotype. The chain links TRBV2 to TRBJ1-6; TRBD1 aligns across 7 bases. The V gene's germline CDR1 is SNHLY and CDR2 FYNNEI. The trim removed 4 bases at V and 10 bases at J, leaving 7 bases unmatched. The length of the CDR3 is 14 residues. This chain's CDR3 is CASSVGQAGSPLHF. CDR3 nucleotide sequence: TGTGCCAGCAGTGTCGGACAGGCGGGCTCACCCCTCCACTTT. The whole variable domain, filled in from reference TRBV2 and TRBJ1-6, reads EPEVTQTPSHQVTQMGQEVILRCVPISNHLYFYWYRQILGQKVEFLVSFYNNEISEKSEIFDDQFSVERPDGSNFTLKIRSTKLEDSAMYFCASSVGQAGSPLHFGNGTRLTVT.

This chain joins TRBV30 and TRBJ2-5; the D is unclear. Germline CDR1 and CDR2: GTSNPN and SVGIG (reference sequence). The CDR3 is 13 amino acids. Deletions cut 0 bases from V and 1 base from J, with 6 bases between. CDR3 in DNA: TGTGCCTGGAGTGTACGGTCCCAAGAGACCCAGTACTTC. Protein sequence: CAWSVRSQETQYF.

This clonotype was seen at least ten times. This rearrangement joins TRBV28 to TRBJ2-1; TRBD2 aligns across 8 bases. V lost 1 base to trimming and J lost 7 bases; unmatched junction nucleotides: 15. The CDR3 sequence is 18 residues long. Germline CDR1 reads MDHEN; CDR2 reads SYDVKM. CDR3 sequence: CASSLSHPQPGGWNEQFF. The CDR3 bases are TGTGCCAGCAGTTTATCCCATCCCCAACCGGGAGGGTGGAATGAGCAGTTCTTC.

This clonotype was counted ten times or more. The chain carries TRBV6-2 or TRBV6-3 and TRBJ1-5; 8 bases fit TRBD1. The CDR3 sequence is 14 residues long. The trim removed 7 bases at V and 4 bases at J, leaving 6 bases unmatched. Looked up from germline, CDR1 is MNHEY and CDR2 is SVGEGT. CDR3 bases: TGTGCCAGCACCGAGGACAGGGCTAATCAGCCCCAGCATTTT. This sequence encodes CASTEDRANQPQHF.

Ten or more counts support this clonotype. This chain connects TRBV4-1 to TRBJ2-3; TRBD1 matches 7 bases. The V and J ends lost 4 bases and 7 bases, in that order; junction bases with no gene match: 8. There are 14 residues in the CDR3. Germline V gene sequence: CDR1 MGHRA, CDR2 YSYEKL. The DNA for the CDR3 is TGCGCCAGCAGCCTGCCGGGACAGCCATATACGCAGTATTTT. This gives the protein CASSLPGQPYTQYF.